Below, 13 T cell receptor beta chains from the same sample are listed, as sequenced in a study of blood T cell repertoires in COVID-19. Method: immunoSEQ multiplex PCR; TCRdb's copy keeps in-frame clones and lacks some. The sample lists 270,000 or so clones; 88% were seen once. Sequencing used PBMCs or T cells enriched from blood (not recorded which). The receptors come from a middle-aged woman with acute COVID-19.

The rearrangement uses TRBV7-9 and TRBJ2-5, with D maybe TRBD1 (5 bases). CDR3 length: 13 amino acids. V lost 5 bases, J lost 10 bases, and 17 bases lay in between. CDR1 and CDR2 from the germline V gene are SEHNR and FQNEAQ (reference sequence). CDR3 amino acids: CASSGIIGDVQYF. DNA for the CDR3: TGTGCCAGCAGCGGAATAATAGGGGATGTCCAGTACTTC. The full variable domain, with the rest looked up from reference TRBV7-9 and TRBJ2-5, is DTGVSQNPRHKITKRGQNVTFRCDPISEHNRLYWYRQTLGQGPEFLTYFQNEAQLEKSRLLSDRFSAERPKGSFSTLEIQRTEQGDSAMYLCASSGIIGDVQYFGPGTRLLVL.

This rearrangement joins TRBV5-6 to TRBJ1-1; D is uncertain. V was cut by 2 bases and J by 6 bases, with 5 bases left in between. Per the germline V gene, CDR1 is SGHDT and CDR2 is YYEEEE. CDR3 length: 11 amino acids. The CDR3 coding sequence is TGTGCCAGCAGCTTCTATTCTGAAGCTTTCTTT. Protein product: CASSFYSEAFF.

The chain has TRBV7-9 and TRBJ2-2; 8 bases fit TRBD2. Looked up from germline, CDR1 is SEHNR and CDR2 is FQNEAQ (reference sequence). Trimming took 3 bases from V and 3 from J; bases not matched to a gene: 6. The CDR3 is 16 residues long. CDR3 DNA sequence: TGTGCCAGCAGCTTCTGGGTAGCGGGGTACACCGGGGAGCTGTTTTTT. Encoded protein: CASSFWVAGYTGELFF.

The genes are TRBV3-1 (or the pseudogene TRBV3-2) and TRBJ2-7, with TRBD2 matching over 11 bases. V gave up 2 bases and J gave up 0 bases; unmatched junction bases: 0. The CDR3 extends over 15 amino acids. Germline V lookup: CDR1 LGHDT, CDR2 YNNKEL (reference sequence). The DNA of the CDR3 is TGTGCCAGCAGCCAAACTAGCGGGAGCTCCTACGAGCAGTACGTC. This translates into CASSQTSGSSYEQYV.

This chain connects TRBV9 to TRBJ2-3; 11 nucleotides line up with TRBD2. This CDR3 region has 16 residues. Looked up from germline, CDR1 is SGDLS and CDR2 is YYNGEE. V was pared by 4 bases and J by 2 bases, with 6 bases of the junction left unmatched. DNA for the CDR3: TGTGCCAGCAGCTCGACTAGCGGGATAGTCACAGATACGCAGTATTTT. This gives the protein CASSSTSGIVTDTQYF.

This sequence joins TRBV4-1 and TRBJ1-2, with D uncertain. The CDR3 loop spans 14 amino acids. Germline assignment: CDR1 MGHRA and CDR2 YSYEKL. Trimming took 2 bases from V and 5 from J, leaving 12 bases between them. The CDR3 loop reads CASSQNIIAYGYTF. The CDR3 DNA is TGCGCCAGCAGCCAAAACATAATAGCGTATGGCTACACCTTC.

V usage is TRBV24-1 and J usage is TRBJ2-1; D call uncertain. This CDR3 has 14 residues. V shed 1 base and J shed 7 bases, with 10 bases lying between them. CDR1 is KGHDR and CDR2 is SFDVKD in the germline V gene. In nucleotides, the CDR3 is TGTGCCACCAGTGATTTTGGCGGCTCTAATGAGCAGTTCTTC. This encodes CATSDFGGSNEQFF.

The chain employs TRBV27 and TRBJ2-7; 7 bases map to TRBD1. Trimming at V came to 6 bases and at J to 6 bases, leaving 14 bases not matched to a gene. The CDR3 loop spans 15 amino acids. Germline lookup yields CDR1 MNHEY and CDR2 SMNVEV (reference sequence). The CDR3 region is CASRGTRGFKSEQYV. CDR3 DNA sequence: TGTGCCAGCAGGGGTACCAGGGGGTTTAAGAGCGAGCAGTACGTC.

The chain joins TRBV7-2 to TRBJ1-1; 9 nucleotides align to TRBD1. Germline values: CDR1 SGHTA, CDR2 FQGNSA. The CDR3 spans 15 residues. J lost 5 bases, V lost 5 bases, and 9 bases had no gene match. The CDR3 spells CASSQPTGGGTEAFF. The CDR3 coding sequence is TGTGCCAGCAGCCAGCCGACAGGGGGTGGTACTGAAGCTTTCTTT.

This chain joins TRBV7-2 and TRBJ2-1, with D possibly matching TRBD2 (6 bases). Germline V gene lookup returns CDR1 SGHTA and CDR2 FQGNSA. This CDR3 is built from 16 residues. V was cut by 1 base and J by 4 bases, with 14 bases left in between. Here the CDR3 DNA reads TGTGCCAGCAGCTTAGTCTCGGGAGTAATATACAATGAGCAGTTCTTC. Its protein product is CASSLVSGVIYNEQFF.

The chain carries TRBV6-6 and TRBJ2-7; 9 nucleotides align to TRBD1. V shed 6 bases, J shed 6 bases, and the junction held 0 bases outside the gene matches. Germline V CDR1 and CDR2: MNHNY, SVGAGI (reference sequence). The CDR3 is 11 amino acids. The CDR3 DNA reads as TGTGCCAGCAGGGACAGGGGCGAGCAGTACGTC. Encoded protein: CASRDRGEQYV.

The chain employs TRBV12-3 or TRBV12-4 and TRBJ1-5; TRBD1 agrees at 7 bases. CDR3 length: 13 amino acids. V was pared by 4 bases and J by 5 bases, with 2 bases of the junction left unmatched. The DNA for the CDR3 is TGTGCCAGCAGTTCGACAGGGTATCAGCCCCAGCATTTT. It yields the protein CASSSTGYQPQHF.

This clone appeared once. This chain joins TRBV18 and TRBJ2-5; D gene ambiguous. There are 13 residues in the CDR3. V lost 3 bases to trimming and J lost 0 bases, with 5 bases between them. Germline values: CDR1 KGHSH, CDR2 LQKENI. CDR3 bases: TGTGCCAGCTCACCGTCGTACCAAGAGACCCAGTACTTC. The encoded protein is CASSPSYQETQYF.